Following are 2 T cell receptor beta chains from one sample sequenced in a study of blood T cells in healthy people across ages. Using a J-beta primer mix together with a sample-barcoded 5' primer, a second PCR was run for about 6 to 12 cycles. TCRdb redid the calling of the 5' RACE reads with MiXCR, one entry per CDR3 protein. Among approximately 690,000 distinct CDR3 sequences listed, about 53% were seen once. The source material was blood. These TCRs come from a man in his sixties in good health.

The CDR3 region is CASSVGPGYGYTF. The CDR3 DNA sequence: TGTGCCAGCAGTGTAGGGCCAGGGTATGGCTACACCTTC. V usage is TRBV25-1 and J usage is TRBJ1-2, with D perhaps TRBD1 (5 bases). Germline CDR1 is MGHDK and CDR2 is SYGVNS. The CDR3 runs 13 residues. V was pared by 4 bases and J by 5 bases, with 11 bases between.

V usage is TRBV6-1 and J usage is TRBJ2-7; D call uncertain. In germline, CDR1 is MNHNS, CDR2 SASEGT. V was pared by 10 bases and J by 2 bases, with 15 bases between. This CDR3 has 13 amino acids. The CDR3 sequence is CATFPIGTYEQYF. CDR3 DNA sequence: TGTGCCACCTTCCCGATTGGGACCTACGAGCAGTACTTC.